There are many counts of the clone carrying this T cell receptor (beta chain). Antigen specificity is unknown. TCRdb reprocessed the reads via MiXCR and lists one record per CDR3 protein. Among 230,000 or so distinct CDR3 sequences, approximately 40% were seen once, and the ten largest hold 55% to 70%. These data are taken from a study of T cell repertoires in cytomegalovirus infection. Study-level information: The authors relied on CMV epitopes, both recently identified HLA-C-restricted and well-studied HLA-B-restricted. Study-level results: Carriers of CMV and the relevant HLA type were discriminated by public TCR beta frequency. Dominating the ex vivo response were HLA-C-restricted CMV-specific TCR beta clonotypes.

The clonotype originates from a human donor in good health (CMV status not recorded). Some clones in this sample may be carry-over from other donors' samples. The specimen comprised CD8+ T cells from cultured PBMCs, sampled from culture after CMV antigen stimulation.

The CDR3 nucleotides read TGTGCCAGCAGCCTCGTAGCGGGAGGGAGCCCAGATACGCAGTATTTT. Protein sequence: CASSLVAGGSPDTQYF. The chain links TRBV7-2 to TRBJ2-3; TRBD2 aligns across 11 bases. The CDR3 totals 16 residues. J was trimmed by 4 bases and V by 5 bases; bases with no gene match: 8. Per germline, CDR1 SGHTA and CDR2 FQGNSA.